This is a list of T cell receptor beta chains from one sample in a study of blood T cells in healthy people across ages. TCRdb re-called the 5' RACE reads through MiXCR, storing one row per CDR3 protein. The sample records around 790,000 distinct CDR3 sequences, around two fifths being singletons. Sequenced: blood. The receptors shown here come from a man in his sixties in good health. Each CDR3 is given with its conserved first and last residue. D genes are given only for firm matches. A row's size may be missing; if present it is once, few, many or a size class.

d_call | clone_size | j_call | v_call | cdr3_nt | cdr3_aa
NA | few | TRBJ2-3 | TRBV6-5 | TGTGCCAGCAGTAATGTCCAGGGGCGCGCAGATACGCAGTATTTT | CASSNVQGRADTQYF
TRBD1 | few | TRBJ2-5 | TRBV24-1 | TGTGCCACCAGCCGGACAGGGACGTTAGAGGAGACCCAGTACTTC | CATSRTGTLEETQYF
NA | NA | TRBJ2-3 | TRBV28 | TGTGCCAGCAGACCGTACTCGGGGACACATACGCAGTATTTT | CASRPYSGTHTQYF
NA | NA | TRBJ2-3 | TRBV29-1 | TGCAGCGTTGGGGCCACGACGCAGTATTTT | CSVGATTQYF
NA | few | TRBJ2-3 | TRBV21-1 | TGTGCCAGCCAAGAAACCAGGGGCCTCACAGATACGCAGTATTTT | CASQETRGLTDTQYF
TRBD1 | few | TRBJ2-7 | TRBV7-6 | TGTGCCAGCAGCGCAACAGGGGGCGTGTACGAGCAGTACTTC | CASSATGGVYEQYF
NA | once | TRBJ1-2 | TRBV2 | TGTGCCTGCCCGGGGGGCGGGATTGGCTGCACCTTC | CACPGGGIGCTF
TRBD1 | NA | TRBJ2-7 | TRBV18 | TGTGCCAGCTCACCGACAGGGGGGACAGTTGCCTACGAGCAGTACTTC | CASSPTGGTVAYEQYF
NA | once | TRBJ1-1 | TRBV2 | TGTGCCAGCACAGGGGTCATCACTGAAGCTTTCTTT | CASTGVITEAFF
NA | NA | TRBJ1-1 | TRBV19 | TGTGCAGTCCGCGATTTAGCTGAAGCTTTCTTT | CAVRDLAEAFF
NA | few | TRBJ2-3 | TRBV11-2 | TGTGCCAGCAGCTTACTAAATGTCCGCACAGATACGCAGTATTTT | CASSLLNVRTDTQYF
NA | many | TRBJ2-7 | TRBV27 | TGTGCCAGCAGACCGGACAGAAGATCCTACGAGCAGTACTTC | CASRPDRRSYEQYF
TRBD2 | NA | TRBJ2-1 | TRBV4-3 | TGCGCCAGCAGCCAGACCCTACTAGCGGGCTCCGATGAGCAGTTCTTC | CASSQTLLAGSDEQFF
NA | many | TRBJ1-2 | TRBV20-1 | TGCAGTGCTAGAGATGTACGCAGTTTATCAGGATATGGCTACACCTTC | CSARDVRSLSGYGYTF
TRBD1 | NA | TRBJ1-5 | TRBV5-5 | TGTGCCAGCAGCCGAGGACAGGGGAGGGCTCAGCCCCAGCATTTT | CASSRGQGRAQPQHF
NA | few | TRBJ2-7 | TRBV25-1 | TGTGCCAGCAGTGAATTCCCAGGATCCTACGAGCAGTACTTC | CASSEFPGSYEQYF
NA | few | TRBJ2-7 | TRBV7-9 | TGTGCCAGCAGCTTGGCCGGGGCCTACTACGAGCAGTACTTC | CASSLAGAYYEQYF
TRBD1 | NA | TRBJ1-2 | TRBV12-3/TRBV12-4 | TGTGCCAGCAGCCTGGACAGGGAACCCTCTTATGGCTACACCTTC | CASSLDREPSYGYTF
NA | NA | TRBJ1-1 | TRBV20-1 | TGCAGTGCTAGTGCAGGGCTCACTGAAGCTTTCTTT | CSASAGLTEAFF
TRBD1 | few | TRBJ2-2 | TRBV7-2 | TGTGCCAGCAGCTTGCAACAGGGGGCGGGCGGGGAGCTGTTTTTT | CASSLQQGAGGELFF
NA | NA | TRBJ2-1 | TRBV10-3 | TGTGCCATCAGTGTCTATTCCTACAATGAGCAGTTCTTC | CAISVYSYNEQFF
TRBD1 | NA | TRBJ1-1 | TRBV7-9 | TGTGCCAGCAGCTCCAACACAGGGGTTAACACTGAAGCTTTCTTT | CASSSNTGVNTEAFF
TRBD1 | NA | TRBJ2-7 | TRBV10-3 | TGTGCCATCAGGGAGACAGGGAGTACCTACAATGAGCAGTACTTC | CAIRETGSTYNEQYF
TRBD2 | NA | TRBJ2-5 | TRBV7-6 | TGTGCCAGCAGCCAGGCGGGGGGACAAGAGACCCAGTACTTC | CASSQAGGQETQYF
NA | NA | TRBJ2-5 | TRBV7-2 | TGTGCCAGCAGCTTAGCGAGGCCTCACGTGGAGCAGTACTTC | CASSLARPHVEQYF
TRBD1 | few | TRBJ1-5 | TRBV3-1 | TGTGCCAGCAGCTCAGGAGGAGGACAGGGGGGGTTGCAGCCCCAGCATTTT | CASSSGGGQGGLQPQHF
NA | few | TRBJ2-5 | TRBV6-5 | TGTGCCAGCAGGCGAACGGGGAACGTGGAGACCCAGTACTTC | CASRRTGNVETQYF
TRBD2 | NA | TRBJ2-2 | TRBV7-2 | TGTGCCAGCAGCTTAAGGTCTAGCGGACTCGGGGAGCTGTTTTTT | CASSLRSSGLGELFF
NA | few | TRBJ2-5 | TRBV7-9 | TGTGCCAGCCGGAGACTAGGGTACCAAGAGACCCAGTACTTC | CASRRLGYQETQYF
TRBD1 | few | TRBJ1-2 | TRBV20-1 | TGCAGTGCTAAACCGGGACAGCACTATGGCTACACCTTC | CSAKPGQHYGYTF
NA | NA | TRBJ1-2 | TRBV9 | TGTGCCAGCAGCGCGGGGGGGGTATATGGCTACACCTTC | CASSAGGVYGYTF
NA | few | TRBJ2-7 | TRBV10-3 | TGTGCCATCAGTAATGGACCGAGGGGCTACGAGCAGTACTTC | CAISNGPRGYEQYF
TRBD2 | NA | TRBJ2-5 | TRBV11-2 | TGTGCCAGCAGCATGTTAGCGGGGGGCGGCCAAGAGACCCAGTACTTC | CASSMLAGGGQETQYF
TRBD1 | NA | TRBJ2-2 | TRBV7-2 | TGTGCCAGCAGTCGACAGGGTTCGAACACCGGGGAGCTGTTTTTT | CASSRQGSNTGELFF
NA | NA | TRBJ2-3 | TRBV9 | TGTGCCAGCAGCGTAGAAACAGATACGCAGTATTTT | CASSVETDTQYF
NA | NA | TRBJ1-1 | TRBV10-1 | TGCGCCAGCAGTGAGCACAGGGTCAAGGGTGAAGCTTTCTTT | CASSEHRVKGEAFF
TRBD2 | few | TRBJ2-1 | TRBV7-3 | TGTGCCAGCAGCTTAAACCCTAGGCTGGCGGGGGGGCCCTCCTACAATGAGCAGTTCTTC | CASSLNPRLAGGPSYNEQFF
NA | NA | TRBJ1-1 | TRBV5-4 | TGTGCCAGCAGCCTGACAGCAGGCGACACTGAAGCTTTCTTT | CASSLTAGDTEAFF
NA | NA | TRBJ1-1 | TRBV29-1 | TGCAGCGTTGAAGGCCTCCGGGGGAGGGGGAACACTGAAGCTTTCTTT | CSVEGLRGRGNTEAFF
NA | few | TRBJ2-5 | TRBV6-2/TRBV6-3 | TGTGCCAGCAGTGTCGGTGGACGGAAACTCCAAGAGACCCAGTACTTC | CASSVGGRKLQETQYF
NA | many | TRBJ2-6 | TRBV7-9 | TGTGCCAGCAGCTCGCAGGGGACTGGGGCCAACGTCCTGACTTTC | CASSSQGTGANVLTF
NA | few | TRBJ2-5 | TRBV3-1 | TGTGCCAGCAGCCATAAACTAGTAGAGCCACAAGAGACCCAGTACTTC | CASSHKLVEPQETQYF
TRBD1 | NA | TRBJ1-1 | TRBV6-5 | TGTGCCAGCAGAAAGGGACAGGTCTCGAACACTGAAGCTTTCTTT | CASRKGQVSNTEAFF
NA | many | TRBJ1-2 | TRBV5-1 | TGTGCCAGCAGTGCCACAGGGAACTATGGCTACACCTTC | CASSATGNYGYTF